The sequence of this TCR beta chain was determined in a study of blood T cell repertoires in COVID-19. Whole-study context: Samples came from the United States, Italy and Spain, spanning acute and convalescent COVID-19. T cells, B-cell-depleted T cells, or PBMCs provided the cDNA or gDNA that served as material.

Using immunoSEQ multiplex PCR, the repertoire was profiled, and TCRdb retains in-frame clones only, with some absent. This sample has 310,000 or so clones, with about 87% found just once. This CDR3 contains 15 residues. V was clipped by 5 bases and J by 0 bases; unmatched bases: 4. CDR1 and CDR2 from the germline V gene are LNHDA and SQIVND (reference sequence). The source material was peripheral blood. The rearrangement links TRBV19 to TRBJ2-7; the match to TRBD1 covers 10 bases. The sequence came from a young man with COVID-19, enrolled during active disease. The CDR3, as DNA: TGTGCCAGTAGTGCCGGGACAGGGGCCTCCTACGAGCAGTACTTC. This translates into CASSAGTGASYEQYF.